This entry is about one T cell receptor (beta chain). Its antigen is as yet unknown. Other DNA sequences of this sample code for an identical CDR3. V lost 0 bases to trimming and J lost 5 bases, with 8 bases between them. CDR3 length equals 13 residues. Germline CDR1 reads LGHNA; CDR2 reads YSLEER. Every bit of the isolated RNA underwent reverse transcription, so sequencing read expressed TCRB transcripts. Libraries were prepared by immunoSEQ multiplex PCR; TCRdb keeps only in-frame clonotypes and omits some of them. The profile shows some 170,000 clones, roughly 59% of them singletons. Donors underwent one heparinised blood draw, around 100 mL on average. Staining for CD45RO/CCR7/CD25/CD127/CD95/CD27 allowed sorting of CD4+ naive, central memory, regulatory and stem cell-like memory cells. Purity exceeding 95% was reached by all sorted populations. The data belong to a study of beta chain features in type 1 diabetes. Study background: Analysis included 95 million to 140 million sorted cells drawn from all samples.

Study-wide findings and caveats: Within each of all four CD4+ subsets, Type 1 diabetes patients had TCRB CDR3s that were moderately but significantly shorter.

Sequenced sample: naive CD4+ T cells from blood. The J gene is TRBJ2-7, the V gene TRBV4-3, with D unresolved. The receptor was derived from a man aged 30 to 45 with type 1 diabetes. The CDR3 is CASSQDRRDEQYF. The CDR3 nucleotides are TGCGCCAGCAGCCAAGATAGGCGCGACGAGCAGTACTTC.